The clone carrying this T cell receptor (beta chain) was detected only a few times. Its antigen is not identified. Germline V gene data show CDR1 as SGHRS and CDR2 as YFSETQ. Between the trimmed V and J ends, which lost 4 bases and 5 bases, there was a span of 18 bases. This CDR3 spans 15 amino acids. Then a second PCR, running roughly 7 to 11 cycles, was carried out with a sample-barcoded 5' primer and a J-beta primer mix. TCRdb recomputed calls from the 5' RACE reads with MiXCR, one row per CDR3 protein. The table has about 800,000 distinct CDR3 sequences, just under 25% seen once; the top ten hold 3% to 4%. The sample belongs to a study of blood T cells in healthy people across ages. Study observations and caveats: Compared with aged donors, long-lived donors showed fewer expanded clones, suggesting selection.

A further study also used this sample, focusing on T cells of mothers and their children.

V gene TRBV5-1 combines with J gene TRBJ1-1; possibly TRBD1 for D (5 bases). The TCR originated in a boy aged 10-17 years in good health. Sample: blood. Written as DNA, the CDR3 is TGCGCCAGCAGCCCTAACCCTAGGGGCGGAACTGAAGCTTTCTTT. Amino acid sequence: CASSPNPRGGTEAFF.